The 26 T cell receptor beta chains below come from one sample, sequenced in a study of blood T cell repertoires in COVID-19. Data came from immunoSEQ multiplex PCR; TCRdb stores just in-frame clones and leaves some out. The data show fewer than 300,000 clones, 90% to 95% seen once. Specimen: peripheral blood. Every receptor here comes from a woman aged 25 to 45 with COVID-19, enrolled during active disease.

CDR3 protein: CASSPTPTGEQFF. The CDR3 DNA is TGTGCCAGCAGCCCAACTCCGACAGGTGAGCAGTTCTTC. The genes are TRBV7-2 and TRBJ2-1; D may be TRBD1 (6 bases). The CDR3 has 13 amino acids. Trimming shortened V by 5 bases and J by 9 bases, and 14 bases separated the two germline ends. Looked up from germline, CDR1 is SGHTA and CDR2 is FQGNSA.

CDR3 loop: CASSYAYRDSNQPQHF. As DNA, the CDR3 is TGTGCCAGCAGTTACGCTTACAGGGATAGCAATCAGCCCCAGCATTTT. This chain connects TRBV6-6 to TRBJ1-5; D is possibly TRBD1 (6 bases). This CDR3 comprises 16 residues. Trimming shortened V by 2 bases and J by 0 bases, and 11 bases separated the two germline ends. Germline V lookup: CDR1 MNHNY, CDR2 SVGAGI (reference sequence).

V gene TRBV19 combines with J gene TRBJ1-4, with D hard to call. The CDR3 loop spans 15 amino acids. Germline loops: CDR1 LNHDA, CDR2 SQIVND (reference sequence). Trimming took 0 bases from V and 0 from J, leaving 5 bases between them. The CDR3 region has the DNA TGTGCCAGTAGTATAGATCGGTCAACTAATGAAAAACTGTTTTTT. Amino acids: CASSIDRSTNEKLFF.

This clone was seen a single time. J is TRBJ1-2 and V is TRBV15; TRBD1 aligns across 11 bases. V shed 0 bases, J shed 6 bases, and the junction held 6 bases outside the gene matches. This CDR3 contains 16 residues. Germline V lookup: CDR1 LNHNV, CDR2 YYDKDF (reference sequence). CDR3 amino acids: CATSRDGQGALNGYTF. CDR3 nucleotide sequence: TGTGCCACCAGCAGAGACGGACAGGGGGCCCTTAATGGCTACACCTTC.

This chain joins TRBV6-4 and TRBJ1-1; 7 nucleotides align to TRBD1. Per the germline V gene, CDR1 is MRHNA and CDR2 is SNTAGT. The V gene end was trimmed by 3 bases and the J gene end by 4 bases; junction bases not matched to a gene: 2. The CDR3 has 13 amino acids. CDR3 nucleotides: TGTGCCAGCAGTGAGGACAGGAGCACTGAAGCTTTCTTT. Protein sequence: CASSEDRSTEAFF.

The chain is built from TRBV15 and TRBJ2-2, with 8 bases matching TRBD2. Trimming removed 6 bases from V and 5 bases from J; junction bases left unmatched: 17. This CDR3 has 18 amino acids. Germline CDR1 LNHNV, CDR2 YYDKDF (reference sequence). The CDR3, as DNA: TGTGCCACCAGGAGTCCGACAGCGGGAGAGAGTAGTACCGGGGAGCTGTTTTTT. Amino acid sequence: CATRSPTAGESSTGELFF.

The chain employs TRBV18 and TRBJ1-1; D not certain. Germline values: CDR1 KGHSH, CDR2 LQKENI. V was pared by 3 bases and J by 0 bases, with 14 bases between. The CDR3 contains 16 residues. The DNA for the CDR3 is TGTGCCAGCTCACCCCTCGGGATAGCCATGAACACTGAAGCTTTCTTT. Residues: CASSPLGIAMNTEAFF.

The CDR3 here is CASSPRDQETQYF. The CDR3 nucleotides read TGCGCCAGCAGCCCCCGGGACCAAGAGACCCAGTACTTC. The rearrangement joins TRBV5-1 to TRBJ2-5; D remains ambiguous. The germline CDR1 and CDR2 sequences are SGHRS and YFSETQ. CDR3 length: 13 residues. The V gene lost 4 bases and the J gene lost 0 bases, with 7 bases spanning the gap.

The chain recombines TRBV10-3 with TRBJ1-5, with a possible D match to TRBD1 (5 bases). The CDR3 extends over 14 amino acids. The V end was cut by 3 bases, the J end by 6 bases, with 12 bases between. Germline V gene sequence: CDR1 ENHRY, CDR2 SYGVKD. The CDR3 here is CAISDQGGTQPQHF. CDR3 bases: TGTGCCATCAGTGATCAGGGAGGAACTCAGCCCCAGCATTTT.

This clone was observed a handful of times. In DNA form, the CDR3 reads TGTGCCAGCAGCGTAGGTCCAGGGGATAATCAGCCCCAGCATTTT. It encodes CASSVGPGDNQPQHF. This chain links TRBV9 with TRBJ1-5; D possibly corresponds to TRBD1 (6 bases). The V end was cut by 0 bases, the J end by 4 bases, with 11 bases between. Germline V gene data show CDR1 as SGDLS and CDR2 as YYNGEE. The CDR3 consists of 15 residues.

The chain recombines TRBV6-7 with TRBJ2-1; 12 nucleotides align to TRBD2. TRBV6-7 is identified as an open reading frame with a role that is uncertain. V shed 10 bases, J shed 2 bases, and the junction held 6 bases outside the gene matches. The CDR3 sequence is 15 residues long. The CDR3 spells CATRLAGVAYNEQFF. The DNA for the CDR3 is TGTGCCACCCGACTAGCGGGAGTGGCCTACAATGAGCAGTTCTTC.

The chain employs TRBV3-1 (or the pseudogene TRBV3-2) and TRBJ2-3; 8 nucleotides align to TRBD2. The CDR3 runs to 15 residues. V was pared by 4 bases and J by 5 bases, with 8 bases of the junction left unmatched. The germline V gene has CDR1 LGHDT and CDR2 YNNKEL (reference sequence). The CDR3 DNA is TGTGCCAGCAGCCTCTACCGGGAGGGTAGAGATACGCAGTATTTT. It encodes CASSLYREGRDTQYF.

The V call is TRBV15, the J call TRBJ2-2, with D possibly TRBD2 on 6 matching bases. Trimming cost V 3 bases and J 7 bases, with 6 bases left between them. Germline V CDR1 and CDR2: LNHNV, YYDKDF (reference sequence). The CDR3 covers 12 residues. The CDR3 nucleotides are TGTGCCACCAGCAGCGGGGGCGGGGAGCTGTTTTTT. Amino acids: CATSSGGGELFF.

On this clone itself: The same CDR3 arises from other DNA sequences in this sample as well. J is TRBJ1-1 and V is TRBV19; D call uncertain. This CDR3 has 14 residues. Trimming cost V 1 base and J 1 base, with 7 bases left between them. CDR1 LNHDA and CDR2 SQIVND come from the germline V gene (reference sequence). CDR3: CASSIGAGNTEAFF. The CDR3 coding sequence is TGTGCCAGTAGTATAGGGGCCGGGAACACTGAAGCTTTCTTT.

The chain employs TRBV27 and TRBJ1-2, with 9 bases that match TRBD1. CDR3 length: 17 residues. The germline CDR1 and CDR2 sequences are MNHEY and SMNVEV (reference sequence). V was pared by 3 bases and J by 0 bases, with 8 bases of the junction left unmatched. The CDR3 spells CASSFRTGESTNYGYTF. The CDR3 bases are TGTGCCAGCAGTTTCCGGACAGGGGAATCGACTAACTATGGCTACACCTTC.

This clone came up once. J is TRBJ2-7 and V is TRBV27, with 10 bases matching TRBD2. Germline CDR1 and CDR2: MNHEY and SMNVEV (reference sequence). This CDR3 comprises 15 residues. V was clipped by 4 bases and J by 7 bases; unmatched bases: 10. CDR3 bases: TGTGCCAGCAGTTCTTTACTAGCGGGATCGTATGAGCAGTACTTC. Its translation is CASSSLLAGSYEQYF.

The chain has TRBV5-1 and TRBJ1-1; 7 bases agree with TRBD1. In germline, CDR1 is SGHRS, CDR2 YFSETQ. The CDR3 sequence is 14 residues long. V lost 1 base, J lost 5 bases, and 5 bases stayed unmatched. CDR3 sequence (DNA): TGCGCCAGCAGCTTGCAGGGGGTTAGGACTGAAGCTTTCTTT. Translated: CASSLQGVRTEAFF. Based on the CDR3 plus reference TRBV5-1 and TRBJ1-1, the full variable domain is KAGVTQTPRYLIKTRGQQVTLSCSPISGHRSVSWYQQTPGQGLQFLFEYFSETQRNKGNFPGRFSGRQFSNSRSEMNVSTLELGDSALYLCASSLQGVRTEAFFGQGTRLTVV.

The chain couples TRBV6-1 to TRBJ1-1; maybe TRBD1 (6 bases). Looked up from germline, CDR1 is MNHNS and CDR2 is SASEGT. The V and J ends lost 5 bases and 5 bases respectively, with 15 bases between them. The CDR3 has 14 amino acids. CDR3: CASSPIQGGTEAFF. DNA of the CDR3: TGTGCCAGCAGTCCTATACAGGGTGGGACTGAAGCTTTCTTT.

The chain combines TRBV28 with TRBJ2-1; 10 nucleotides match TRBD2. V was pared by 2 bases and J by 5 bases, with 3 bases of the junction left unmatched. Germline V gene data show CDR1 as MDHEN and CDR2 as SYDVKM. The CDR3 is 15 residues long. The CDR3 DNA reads TGTGCCAGCAGTTTAAGGACTAGCGGTAACAATGAGCAGTTCTTC. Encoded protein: CASSLRTSGNNEQFF.

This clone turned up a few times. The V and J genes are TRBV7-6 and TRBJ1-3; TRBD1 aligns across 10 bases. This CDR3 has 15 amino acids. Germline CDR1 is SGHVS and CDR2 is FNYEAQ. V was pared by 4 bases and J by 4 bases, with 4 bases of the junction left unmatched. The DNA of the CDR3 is TGTGCCAGCAGCTCCCAGACAGGGGGCGGAAACACCATATATTTT. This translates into CASSSQTGGGNTIYF.

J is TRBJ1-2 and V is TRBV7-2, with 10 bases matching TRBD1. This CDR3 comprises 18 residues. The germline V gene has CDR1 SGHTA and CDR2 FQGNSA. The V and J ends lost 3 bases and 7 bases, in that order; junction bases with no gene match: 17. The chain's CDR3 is CASSLAGTGVPLGGGYTF. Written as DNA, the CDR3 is TGTGCCAGCAGCTTGGCCGGGACAGGGGTTCCCCTAGGCGGTGGCTACACCTTC.

CDR3 sequence (DNA): TGTGCCAGCAGCCCCACAGGGAATAGCAATCAGCCCCAGCATTTT. Translation gives CASSPTGNSNQPQHF. The rearrangement uses TRBV6-2 or TRBV6-3 and TRBJ1-5, with D perhaps matching TRBD1 (6 bases). The CDR3 covers 15 residues. Trimming took off 6 bases at V and 0 bases at J, with 12 bases between the two ends. Germline V gives CDR1 MNHEY, CDR2 SVGEGT.

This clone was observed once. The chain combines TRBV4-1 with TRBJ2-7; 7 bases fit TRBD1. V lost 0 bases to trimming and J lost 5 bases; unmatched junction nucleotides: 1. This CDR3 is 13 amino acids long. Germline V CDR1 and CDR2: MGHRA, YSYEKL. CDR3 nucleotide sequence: TGCGCCAGCAGCCAAGACCAGGGGGACGAGCAGTACTTC. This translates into CASSQDQGDEQYF.

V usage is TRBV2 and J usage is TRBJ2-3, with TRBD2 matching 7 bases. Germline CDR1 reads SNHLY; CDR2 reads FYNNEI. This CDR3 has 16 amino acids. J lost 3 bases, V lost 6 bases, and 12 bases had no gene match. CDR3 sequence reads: CASSLLGGIGTDTQYF. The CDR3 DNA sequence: TGTGCCAGCAGCCTCCTCGGGGGGATAGGAACAGATACGCAGTATTTT.

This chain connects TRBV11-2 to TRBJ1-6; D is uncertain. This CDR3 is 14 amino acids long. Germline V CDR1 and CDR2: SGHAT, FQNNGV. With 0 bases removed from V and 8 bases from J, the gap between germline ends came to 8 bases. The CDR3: CASSLDPVDSPLHF. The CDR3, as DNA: TGTGCCAGCAGCTTAGATCCGGTGGATTCACCCCTCCACTTT.

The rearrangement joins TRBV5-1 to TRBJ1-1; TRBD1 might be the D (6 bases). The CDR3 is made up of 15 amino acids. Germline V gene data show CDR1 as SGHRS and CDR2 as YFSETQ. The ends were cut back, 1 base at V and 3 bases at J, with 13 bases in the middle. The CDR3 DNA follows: TGCGCCAGCAGCTTGTGGAGGACAGACTACACTGAAGCTTTCTTT. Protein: CASSLWRTDYTEAFF.